This T cell receptor (beta chain) was identified during a study of cytomegalovirus exposure and HLA in healthy donors. Study findings and constraints: The authors confirmed in vitro that a few CMV-associated chains were specific for CMV antigens. The study listed about 150 cytomegalovirus-associated TCR beta chains.

This CDR3 is built from 18 residues. Germline V gene data show CDR1 as SEHNR and CDR2 as FQNEAQ (reference sequence). Amplification used 60 Vbeta primers and 13 Jbeta primers. Generated by immunoSEQ multiplex PCR, the TCRdb table keeps only in-frame clones and is missing some. The sample lists some 200,000 clones; 70% to 85% were seen once. About this clone: As yet, its antigen is unknown. One junction end does not reproduce the germline sequence, and a read error may be involved.

The chain is built from TRBV7-9 and TRBJ2-1, with TRBD1 as a possible D gene (5 bases). This clonotype was obtained from a boy aged 2 to 10 in good health and CMV-seronegative. The sample taken for sequencing was PBMCs. CDR3 region: CASSPVVLGQGSHNEQFF. The CDR3 region has the DNA TGTGCCAGCAGCCCAGTCGTCCTGGGGCAGGGCTCCCACAATGAGCAGTTCTTC.